This entry lists 6 T cell receptor beta chains sequenced from one sample in a study of blood T cell repertoires in COVID-19. Produced via immunoSEQ multiplex PCR; TCRdb's table is partial and in-frame only. The table lists about 180,000 clones, over 80% of them singletons. The sequenced sample was peripheral blood. Receptor source: a woman between 40 and 55 years old with COVID-19, enrolled during active disease.

The J gene is TRBJ2-3, the V gene TRBV5-4, with D perhaps TRBD1 (6 bases). The germline CDR1 and CDR2 sequences are SGHNT and YYREEE (reference sequence). V lost 6 bases, J lost 5 bases, and 16 bases lay in between. CDR3 size: 14 residues. The CDR3, as DNA: TGTGCCAGCAAAGGGCAGGGGCAAAGAGATACGCAGTATTTT. It yields the protein CASKGQGQRDTQYF.

The V call is TRBV6-4, the J call TRBJ2-2; TRBD2 matches at 7 bases. Per the germline V gene, CDR1 is MRHNA and CDR2 is SNTAGT. The CDR3 length is 15 residues. V was pared by 7 bases and J by 5 bases, with 10 bases of the junction left unmatched. The CDR3 region has the DNA TGTGCCAGCACCCCCGACGGGGGGTCTACCGGGGAGCTGTTTTTT. Amino acids: CASTPDGGSTGELFF.

The CDR3 coding sequence is TGCGCCAGCAGCTACGAGCGGGGCACAGATACGCAGTATTTT. It specifies CASSYERGTDTQYF. This chain connects TRBV5-1 to TRBJ2-3, with TRBD2 as a possible D gene (6 bases). Germline assignment: CDR1 SGHRS and CDR2 YFSETQ. CDR3 size: 14 residues. V lost 3 bases to trimming and J lost 1 base, with 9 bases between them. The full variable domain, completed using reference TRBV5-1 and TRBJ2-3, is KAGVTQTPRYLIKTRGQQVTLSCSPISGHRSVSWYQQTPGQGLQFLFEYFSETQRNKGNFPGRFSGRQFSNSRSEMNVSTLELGDSALYLCASSYERGTDTQYFGPGTRLTVL.

The genes are TRBV7-9 and TRBJ1-2; 12 nucleotides line up with TRBD1. The V gene's germline CDR1 is SEHNR and CDR2 FQNEAQ (reference sequence). CDR3 length: 17 residues. V dropped 6 bases and J dropped 1; count of bases not matched to a gene: 9. The CDR3 is CASRPSGTGGVNYGYTF. CDR3 nucleotides: TGTGCCAGCAGACCGTCCGGGACAGGGGGCGTTAACTATGGCTACACCTTC.

This clone was counted a few times. The rearrangement links TRBV19 to TRBJ2-3, with 12 bases that match TRBD2. Per the germline V gene, CDR1 is LNHDA and CDR2 is SQIVND (reference sequence). The CDR3 contains 18 residues. V lost 3 bases and J lost 3; bases outside the gene matches: 10. DNA for the CDR3: TGTGCCAGTAGTATCGCTGGACACGGACTAGCGGGAACAGATACGCAGTATTTT. Translating gives CASSIAGHGLAGTDTQYF.

The V and J genes are TRBV3-1 (or the pseudogene TRBV3-2) and TRBJ2-3; D gene uncertain. CDR1 LGHDT and CDR2 YNNKEL come from the germline V gene (reference sequence). This CDR3 is built from 15 residues. Trimming stripped 3 bases from V and 1 base from J, with 11 bases between. In nucleotides, the CDR3 is TGTGCCAGCAGCCAGAGAGGAGCTGGCACAGATACGCAGTATTTT. Its translation is CASSQRGAGTDTQYF.